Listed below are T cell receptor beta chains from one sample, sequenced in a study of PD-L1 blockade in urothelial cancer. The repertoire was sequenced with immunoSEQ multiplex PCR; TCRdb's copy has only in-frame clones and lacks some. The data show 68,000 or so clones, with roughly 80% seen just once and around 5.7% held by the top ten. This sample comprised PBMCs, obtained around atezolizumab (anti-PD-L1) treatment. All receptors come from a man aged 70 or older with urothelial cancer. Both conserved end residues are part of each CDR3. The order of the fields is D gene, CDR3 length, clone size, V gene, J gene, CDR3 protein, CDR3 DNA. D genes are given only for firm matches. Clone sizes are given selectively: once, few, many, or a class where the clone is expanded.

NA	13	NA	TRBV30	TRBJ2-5	CAWSVALQETQYF	TGTGCCTGGAGTGTAGCCCTCCAAGAGACCCAGTACTTC
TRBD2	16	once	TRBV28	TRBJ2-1	CASSSLSGRARNEQFF	TGTGCCAGCAGTTCCCTAAGCGGGAGGGCCAGGAATGAGCAGTTCTTC
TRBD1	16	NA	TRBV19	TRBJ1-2	CASSLSGTGVGYGYTF	TGTGCCAGTAGTCTTTCCGGGACAGGGGTGGGGTATGGCTACACCTTC
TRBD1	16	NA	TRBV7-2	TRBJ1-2	CASSLERQGTNYGYTF	TGTGCCAGCAGCTTAGAGAGACAGGGAACTAACTATGGCTACACCTTC
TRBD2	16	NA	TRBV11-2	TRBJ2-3	CASSGRTSGSSDTQYF	TGTGCCAGCAGCGGGCGGACTAGCGGGAGTTCAGATACGCAGTATTTT
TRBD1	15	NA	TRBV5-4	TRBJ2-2	CASSAGQGEAGELFF	TGTGCCAGCAGCGCGGGACAGGGCGAGGCCGGGGAGCTGTTTTTT
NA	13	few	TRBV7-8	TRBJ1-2	CASSLVRDYGYTF	TGTGCCAGCAGCTTAGTCCGGGACTATGGCTACACCTTC
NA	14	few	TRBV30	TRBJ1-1	CAWKQGQSNTEAFF	TGTGCCTGGAAACAGGGCCAGTCGAACACTGAAGCTTTCTTT
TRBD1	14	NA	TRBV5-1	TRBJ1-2	CASSSKQGAGGYTF	TGCGCCAGCAGCTCGAAACAGGGGGCAGGTGGCTACACCTTC
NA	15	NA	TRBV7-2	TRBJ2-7	CASSPGEGGPQEQYF	TGTGCCAGCAGCCCTGGAGAAGGAGGACCGCAAGAGCAGTACTTC
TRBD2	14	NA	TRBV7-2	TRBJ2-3	CASSLSSGGDTQYF	TGTGCCAGCAGCTTATCTAGCGGGGGGGATACGCAGTATTTT
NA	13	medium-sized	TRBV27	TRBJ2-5	CASSFSRGETQYF	TGTGCCAGCAGTTTTAGTAGGGGAGAGACCCAGTACTTC
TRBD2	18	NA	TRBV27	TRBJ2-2	CASSSTGGLAGNTGELFF	TGTGCCAGCAGTTCTACCGGGGGCCTAGCGGGGAACACCGGGGAGCTGTTTTTT
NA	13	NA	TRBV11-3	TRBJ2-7	CASSLDSDYEQYF	TGTGCCAGCAGCTTAGATTCAGATTACGAGCAGTACTTC
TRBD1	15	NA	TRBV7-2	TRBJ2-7	CASSPSDRGAYEQYF	TGTGCCAGCAGCCCTTCGGACAGGGGAGCCTACGAGCAGTACTTC
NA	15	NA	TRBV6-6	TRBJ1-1	CASNPQGGKNTEAFF	TGTGCCAGCAACCCTCAGGGCGGAAAGAACACTGAAGCTTTCTTT
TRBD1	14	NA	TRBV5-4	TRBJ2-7	CASSLNRGAYEQYF	TGTGCCAGCAGCTTAAACAGGGGTGCCTACGAGCAGTACTTC
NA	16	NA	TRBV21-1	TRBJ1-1	CASSKDRGYLNTEAFF	TGTGCCAGCAGCAAAGACAGGGGATATCTGAACACTGAAGCTTTCTTT
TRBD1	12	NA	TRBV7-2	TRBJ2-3	CASSTGEYTQYF	TGTGCCAGCAGCACAGGGGAGTATACGCAGTATTTT
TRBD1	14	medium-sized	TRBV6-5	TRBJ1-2	CASSDRGPNYGYTF	TGTGCCAGCAGTGACAGGGGACCTAACTATGGCTACACCTTC
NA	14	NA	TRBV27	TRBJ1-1	CASSLRGGLTEAFF	TGTGCCAGCAGTTTACGTGGGGGACTAACTGAAGCTTTCTTT
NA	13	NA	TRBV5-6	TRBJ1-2	CASSDVGGNGYTF	TGTGCCAGCAGCGATGTAGGGGGAAATGGCTACACCTTC
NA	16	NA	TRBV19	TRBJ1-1	CASSIDLATGTIEAFF	TGTGCCAGTAGTATCGATTTAGCCACCGGGACAATTGAAGCTTTCTTT
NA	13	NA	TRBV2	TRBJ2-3	CASRVAGSDTQYF	TGTGCCAGCAGGGTGGCGGGATCAGATACGCAGTATTTT
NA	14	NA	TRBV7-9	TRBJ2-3	CASSLSTVTDTQYF	TGTGCCAGCAGCTTGTCCACAGTAACAGATACGCAGTATTTT
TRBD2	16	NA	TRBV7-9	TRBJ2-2	CASSLQLAGVGGELFF	TGTGCCAGCAGCTTACAACTAGCGGGAGTTGGCGGGGAGCTGTTTTTT
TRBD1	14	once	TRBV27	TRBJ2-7	CASSLDREVHEQYF	TGTGCCAGCAGTTTGGACAGGGAGGTACACGAGCAGTACTTC
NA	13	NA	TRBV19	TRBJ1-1	CASSTQVNTEAFF	TGTGCCAGTAGTACCCAGGTGAACACTGAAGCTTTCTTT
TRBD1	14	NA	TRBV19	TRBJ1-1	CASSDRGGDTEAFF	TGTGCCAGTAGCGACAGGGGAGGGGACACTGAAGCTTTCTTT
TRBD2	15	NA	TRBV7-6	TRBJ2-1	CASSSGLAGGFEQFF	TGTGCCAGCAGTTCGGGACTAGCGGGAGGGTTTGAGCAGTTCTTC
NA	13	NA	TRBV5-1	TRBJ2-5	CASSLGVQETQYF	TGCGCCAGCAGCTTAGGGGTCCAAGAGACCCAGTACTTC
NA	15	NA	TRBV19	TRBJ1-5	CASSINRADNQPQHF	TGTGCCAGTAGTATTAACAGGGCGGACAATCAGCCCCAGCATTTT
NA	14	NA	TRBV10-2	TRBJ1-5	CASSEYNRNQPQHF	TGCGCCAGCAGTGAGTATAACAGAAATCAGCCCCAGCATTTT
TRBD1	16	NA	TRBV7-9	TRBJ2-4	CASSSTGGNVENIQYF	TGTGCCAGCAGCTCAACAGGGGGCAACGTGGAAAACATTCAGTACTTC
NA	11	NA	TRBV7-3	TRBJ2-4	CASADGNIQYF	TGTGCCTCAGCGGACGGCAACATTCAGTACTTC
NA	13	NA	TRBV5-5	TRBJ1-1	CASSKTVNTEAFF	TGTGCCAGCAGCAAGACAGTAAACACTGAAGCTTTCTTT
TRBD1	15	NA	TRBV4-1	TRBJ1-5	CASSRGQGSNQPQHF	TGCGCCAGCAGCAGAGGACAGGGAAGCAATCAGCCCCAGCATTTT
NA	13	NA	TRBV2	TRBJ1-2	CASSVEGNYGYTF	TGTGCCAGCAGTGTTGAGGGTAACTATGGCTACACCTTC
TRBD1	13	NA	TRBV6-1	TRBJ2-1	CASSRTGTDEQFF	TGTGCCAGCAGCCGGACAGGGACCGATGAGCAGTTCTTC
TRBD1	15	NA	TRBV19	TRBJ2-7	CASQSSGTGPGEQYF	TGTGCCAGTCAGTCCTCCGGGACAGGGCCGGGGGAGCAGTACTTC
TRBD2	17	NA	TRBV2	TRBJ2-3	CASSVQRGGRTTDTQYF	TGTGCCAGCAGCGTCCAGAGGGGCGGGAGGACCACAGATACGCAGTATTTT
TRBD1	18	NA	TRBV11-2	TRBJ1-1	CASSLGYGQGSRNTEAFF	TGTGCCAGCAGCTTAGGGTATGGACAGGGGTCTAGGAACACTGAAGCTTTCTTT
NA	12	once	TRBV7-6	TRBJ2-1	CASSDRTGEQFF	TGTGCCAGCAGCGATAGGACTGGGGAGCAGTTCTTC
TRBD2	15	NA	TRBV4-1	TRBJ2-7	CASSPQRGTSYEQYF	TGCGCCAGCAGCCCCCAGCGGGGGACCTCCTACGAGCAGTACTTC
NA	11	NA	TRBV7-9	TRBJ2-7	CASSLGDAQYF	TGTGCCAGCAGCTTAGGAGATGCGCAGTACTTC
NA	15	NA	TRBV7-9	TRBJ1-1	CASSPGTFMNTEAFF	TGTGCCAGCAGCCCCGGGACATTTATGAACACTGAAGCTTTCTTT
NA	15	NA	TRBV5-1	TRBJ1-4	CASSLGVRGGEKLFF	TGCGCCAGCAGCTTGGGAGTTAGGGGTGGGGAAAAACTGTTTTTT
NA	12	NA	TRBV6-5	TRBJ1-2	CATSRVNYGYTF	TGTGCCACTTCCCGAGTTAACTATGGCTACACCTTC
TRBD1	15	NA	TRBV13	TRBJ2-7	CASSRDRGQYYEQYF	TGTGCCAGCAGCCGCGACAGGGGTCAGTACTACGAGCAGTACTTC
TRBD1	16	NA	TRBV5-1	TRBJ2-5	CASSSQGVGLQETQYF	TGCGCCAGCAGCTCCCAGGGGGTCGGATTACAAGAGACCCAGTACTTC
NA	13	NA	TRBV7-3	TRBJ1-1	CASSLSLNTEAFF	TGTGCCAGCAGCTTATCCTTGAACACTGAAGCTTTCTTT
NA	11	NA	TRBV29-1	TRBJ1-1	CSVDRSTEAFF	TGCAGCGTTGATCGGAGCACTGAAGCTTTCTTT
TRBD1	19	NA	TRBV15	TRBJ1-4	CATSRDLEGTGRTNEKLFF	TGTGCCACCAGCAGAGATTTAGAAGGGACAGGGAGAACTAATGAAAAACTGTTTTTT
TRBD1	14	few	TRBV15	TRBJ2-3	CATSRTGAEDTQYF	TGTGCCACCAGCAGAACAGGGGCGGAAGATACGCAGTATTTT
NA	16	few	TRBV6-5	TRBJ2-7	CASSSTRQESSYEQYF	TGTGCCAGCAGTTCAACGAGACAGGAAAGCTCCTACGAGCAGTACTTC
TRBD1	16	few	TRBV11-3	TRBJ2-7	CASSPAWDRKAYEQYF	TGTGCCAGCAGCCCCGCCTGGGACAGAAAGGCCTACGAGCAGTACTTC
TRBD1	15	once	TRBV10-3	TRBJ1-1	CAITATGTVNTEAFF	TGTGCCATCACCGCAACCGGGACAGTGAACACTGAAGCTTTCTTT
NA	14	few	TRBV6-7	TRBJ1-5	CASLKGSSNQPQHF	TGTGCCAGCCTGAAGGGGTCCTCCAATCAGCCCCAGCATTTT
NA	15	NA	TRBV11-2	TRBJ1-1	CASSLGSKMNTEAFF	TGTGCCAGCAGCTTAGGTTCTAAGATGAACACTGAAGCTTTCTTT